Shown below are 28 T cell receptor beta chains from a single sample sequenced in a study of blood T cell repertoires in COVID-19. Only in-frame clones appear in the TCRdb table, and some are missing; sequencing was by immunoSEQ multiplex PCR. The sample contains fewer than 200,000 clones, around 82% of which appear only once. Source material: peripheral blood. These receptors originate from a man aged 55 to 70 who had recovered from COVID-19.

The CDR3 region is CASIRTSGGANEQFF. DNA of the CDR3: TGTGCCAGCATCCGGACTAGCGGGGGGGCCAATGAGCAGTTCTTC. This rearrangement joins TRBV7-2 to TRBJ2-1, with 15 bases lining up with TRBD2. The germline gives CDR1 SGHTA, CDR2 FQGNSA. CDR3 length: 15 residues. V dropped 7 bases and J dropped 6; count of bases not matched to a gene: 4. Full variable domain (missing parts from reference TRBV7-2 and TRBJ2-1): GAGVSQSPSNKVTEKGKDVELRCDPISGHTALYWYRQSLGQGLEFLIYFQGNSAPDKSGLPSDRFSAERTGGSVSTLTIQRTQQEDSAVYLCASIRTSGGANEQFFGPGTRLTVL.

This sequence joins TRBV5-4 and TRBJ1-1, with D possibly being TRBD1 (6 bases). The CDR3 runs 15 residues. The germline CDR1 and CDR2 sequences are SGHNT and YYREEE (reference sequence). Between the trimmed V and J ends, which lost 1 base and 3 bases, there was a span of 13 bases. CDR3 sequence: CASSLNPEGDTEAFF. The CDR3 nucleotides read TGTGCCAGCAGCTTGAACCCCGAGGGGGACACTGAAGCTTTCTTT.

This chain joins TRBV5-6 and TRBJ1-1; D unclear. This CDR3 spans 14 amino acids. With 1 base removed from V and 5 bases from J, the gap between germline ends came to 12 bases. Germline CDR1 is SGHDT and CDR2 is YYEEEE. The CDR3 reads CASSLLRGGTEAFF. The DNA of the CDR3 is TGTGCCAGCAGCTTGCTTCGGGGTGGAACTGAAGCTTTCTTT.

This chain links TRBV7-3 with TRBJ1-2; TRBD1 aligns across 7 bases. The J segment lost 7 bases and the V segment lost 1 base, leaving 3 bases of the junction unmatched. The CDR3 is 13 residues long. CDR1 is SGHTA and CDR2 is FQGTGA in the germline V gene. The DNA for the CDR3 is TGTGCCAGCAGCTTAAACCGGGACAGTGGCTACACCTTC. Protein sequence: CASSLNRDSGYTF.

The chain links TRBV5-1 to TRBJ2-3, with TRBD2 as a possible D gene (5 bases). Trimming shortened V by 2 bases and J by 6 bases, and 16 bases separated the two germline ends. The CDR3 covers 15 residues. Looked up from germline, CDR1 is SGHRS and CDR2 is YFSETQ. CDR3: CASSFGLAFSDTQYF. The CDR3 DNA reads as TGCGCCAGCAGCTTTGGGCTAGCTTTTAGTGATACGCAGTATTTT.

V usage is TRBV5-1 and J usage is TRBJ1-6, with D hard to call. Germline V CDR1 and CDR2: SGHRS, YFSETQ. The CDR3 consists of 17 residues. V lost 0 bases to trimming and J lost 0 bases, with 10 bases between them. CDR3 nucleotide sequence: TGCGCCAGCAGCTTGGGAGTCGGGAGCTCCTATAATTCACCCCTCCACTTT. The encoded protein is CASSLGVGSSYNSPLHF. Based on the CDR3 plus reference TRBV5-1 and TRBJ1-6, the full variable domain is KAGVTQTPRYLIKTRGQQVTLSCSPISGHRSVSWYQQTPGQGLQFLFEYFSETQRNKGNFPGRFSGRQFSNSRSEMNVSTLELGDSALYLCASSLGVGSSYNSPLHFGNGTRLTVT.

This rearrangement joins TRBV7-2 to TRBJ2-1; D gene uncertain. Per germline, CDR1 SGHTA and CDR2 FQGNSA. Trimming removed 6 bases from V and 0 bases from J, with 6 bases in between. CDR3 length equals 13 residues. CDR3 loop: CASRGSSYNEQFF. The DNA for the CDR3 is TGTGCCAGCAGGGGCAGCTCCTACAATGAGCAGTTCTTC.

The chain couples TRBV6-2 or TRBV6-3 to TRBJ2-1; D perhaps matches TRBD1 (6 bases). V lost 6 bases and J 5 bases, leaving 14 bases between the germline ends. There are 14 residues in the CDR3. Germline V gene lookup returns CDR1 MNHEY and CDR2 SVGEGT. The CDR3 bases are TGTGCCAGCAGCCCTCCGACAGGAAACAATGAGCAGTTCTTC. This encodes CASSPPTGNNEQFF.

This clone was observed a single time. V gene TRBV3-1 (or the pseudogene TRBV3-2) combines with J gene TRBJ1-5; tentative D call: TRBD1 (6 bases). V was trimmed by 1 base and J by 5 bases, leaving 21 bases between them. The V gene's germline CDR1 is LGHDT and CDR2 YNNKEL (reference sequence). This CDR3 spans 18 amino acids. CDR3 coding DNA: TGTGCCAGCAGCCAAGCCCGGGTCACAGGGAAGAACGATCAGCCCCAGCATTTT. Amino acid sequence: CASSQARVTGKNDQPQHF.

Of note for this clone: Relative to the germline gene, one junction end is altered; a read error may explain this. This chain links TRBV7-2 with TRBJ2-5; a possible D gene is TRBD2 (6 bases). From germline, CDR1 is SGHTA and CDR2 FQGNSA. The CDR3 contains 14 residues. The chain's CDR3 is CASSFPITGEERNF. CDR3 DNA: TGTGCCAGCAGCTTCCCGATTACGGGAGAGGAAAGGAACTTC.

The chain is built from TRBV7-2 and TRBJ1-3; 8 bases fit TRBD1. The CDR3 sequence is 14 residues long. Germline trimming cut 4 bases from V and 7 bases from J; bases unmatched to any gene: 6. CDR1 and CDR2 from the germline V gene are SGHTA and FQGNSA. CDR3 bases: TGTGCCAGCAGCTCCTCCGGGACAGGCAACACCATATATTTT. Encoded protein: CASSSSGTGNTIYF. The full variable domain, its missing parts supplied by reference TRBV7-2 and TRBJ1-3, is GAGVSQSPSNKVTEKGKDVELRCDPISGHTALYWYRQSLGQGLEFLIYFQGNSAPDKSGLPSDRFSAERTGGSVSTLTIQRTQQEDSAVYLCASSSSGTGNTIYFGEGSWLTVV.

The chain recombines TRBV29-1 with TRBJ2-6, with 8 bases aligning to TRBD1. Germline V gives CDR1 SQVTM, CDR2 ANQGSEA. The CDR3 contains 16 residues. Trimming cost V 3 bases and J 1 base; bases outside gene matches: 5. The CDR3 here is CSVDGTGGSGANVLTF. CDR3 bases: TGCAGCGTTGACGGGACAGGAGGGTCTGGGGCCAACGTCCTGACTTTC.

The genes are TRBV6-6 and TRBJ1-4, with 7 bases aligning to TRBD1. With 4 bases clipped from V and 5 bases from J, the junction kept 10 bases outside the gene matches. The CDR3 runs 16 residues. Germline V gene data show CDR1 as MNHNY and CDR2 as SVGAGI (reference sequence). This CDR3 reads CASSSTRGTENEKLFF. As DNA, the CDR3 is TGTGCCAGCAGTTCAACTAGGGGGACAGAGAATGAAAAACTGTTTTTT.

The gene calls are TRBV5-1 and TRBJ1-1; D possibly corresponds to TRBD1 (5 bases). Trimming pared 1 base from V and 3 bases from J, leaving 13 bases between. The CDR3 length is 15 residues. The germline V gene encodes CDR1 SGHRS and CDR2 YFSETQ. The CDR3 is CASSLIWGKDTEAFF. In nucleotides, the CDR3 is TGCGCCAGCAGCTTGATTTGGGGCAAGGACACTGAAGCTTTCTTT.

The chain combines TRBV19 with TRBJ1-2; unclear D gene. Germline V gives CDR1 LNHDA, CDR2 SQIVND (reference sequence). V was clipped by 5 bases and J by 4 bases, with 14 bases between them. The CDR3 length is 14 residues. The CDR3 loop is CASSLEMGIYGYTF. DNA of the CDR3: TGTGCCAGTAGTCTCGAAATGGGCATCTATGGCTACACCTTC.

V gene TRBV5-6 combines with J gene TRBJ1-4, with 11 bases matching TRBD1. V lost 4 bases to trimming and J lost 5 bases; unmatched junction nucleotides: 4. This CDR3 has 15 amino acids. In germline, CDR1 is SGHDT, CDR2 YYEEEE. CDR3 amino acids: CASSVGTGGNEKLFF. The DNA of the CDR3 is TGTGCCAGCAGCGTCGGGACAGGGGGAAATGAAAAACTGTTTTTT. Together with reference TRBV5-6 and TRBJ1-4, the CDR3 gives the full variable domain: DAGVTQSPTHLIKTRGQQVTLRCSPKSGHDTVSWYQQALGQGPQFIFQYYEEEERQRGNFPDRFSGHQFPNYSSELNVNALLLGDSALYLCASSVGTGGNEKLFFGSGTQLSVL.

The chain is built from TRBV6-5 and TRBJ2-7; 10 nucleotides match TRBD2. Trimming at V came to 0 bases and at J to 5 bases, leaving 7 bases not matched to a gene. Per germline, CDR1 MNHEY and CDR2 SVGAGI. The CDR3 contains 16 residues. This CDR3 is CASSYSKLAGFNEQYF. For the CDR3, the DNA is TGTGCCAGCAGTTACTCGAAACTAGCGGGGTTCAACGAGCAGTACTTC.

In this sample, this clone turned up once. The chain couples TRBV7-3 to TRBJ1-1, with a tentative D call TRBD1 (5 bases). V was cut by 3 bases and J by 5 bases, with 13 bases left in between. The V gene's germline CDR1 is SGHTA and CDR2 FQGTGA. The CDR3 extends over 14 amino acids. In nucleotides, the CDR3 is TGTGCCAGCAGCTTTGAGGGAGGGGAGACTGAAGCTTTCTTT. It yields the protein CASSFEGGETEAFF.

Only a few counts were recorded for this clone. This sequence joins TRBV5-1 and TRBJ2-2; 7 bases fit TRBD1. Germline V gene lookup returns CDR1 SGHRS and CDR2 YFSETQ. J was trimmed by 1 base and V by 3 bases; bases with no gene match: 12. The CDR3 is 18 amino acids. The CDR3 loop reads CASSSGQEYKRNTGELFF. Written as DNA, the CDR3 is TGCGCCAGCAGCTCCGGACAGGAATACAAGAGGAACACCGGGGAGCTGTTTTTT.

CDR3 sequence reads: CASSETGGGNTIYF. CDR3 DNA sequence: TGTGCCAGCAGTGAAACAGGGGGTGGCAACACCATATATTTT. The chain couples TRBV2 to TRBJ1-3; 8 bases match TRBD1. CDR3 length: 14 residues. CDR1 and CDR2 from the germline V gene are SNHLY and FYNNEI. With V trimmed by 2 bases and J by 7 bases, 4 bases remained unmatched.

This rearrangement joins TRBV2 to TRBJ2-5, with 10 bases lining up with TRBD1. V lost 4 bases to trimming and J lost 4 bases; unmatched junction nucleotides: 6. The CDR3 has 15 residues. Germline V CDR1 and CDR2: SNHLY, FYNNEI. The CDR3 protein is CASSGQGAGGETQYF. DNA for the CDR3: TGTGCCAGCAGTGGACAGGGGGCAGGAGGAGAGACCCAGTACTTC.

This clone came up once. The genes are TRBV29-1 and TRBJ2-7, with 8 nucleotides matching TRBD1. The junction had 16 bases not matched to a gene; V was cut back by 6 bases and J by 6 bases. CDR3 length: 15 amino acids. Looked up from germline, CDR1 is SQVTM and CDR2 is ANQGSEA. CDR3 loop: CSVGDRGALSGEQYF. The CDR3, as DNA: TGCAGCGTAGGCGACAGGGGTGCGCTCTCGGGCGAGCAGTACTTC.

The rearrangement links TRBV27 to TRBJ2-2; 8 nucleotides line up with TRBD1. The germline V gene has CDR1 MNHEY and CDR2 SMNVEV (reference sequence). The CDR3 sequence is 15 residues long. V trimming: 0 bases; J trimming: 6 bases; junction bases outside the gene matches: 3. CDR3: CASSLSFRGPGELFF. The CDR3 bases are TGTGCCAGCAGTTTATCTTTCAGGGGGCCCGGGGAGCTGTTTTTT.

This chain links TRBV14 with TRBJ1-6, with 9 bases that match TRBD1. With 1 base clipped from V and 9 bases from J, the junction kept 4 bases outside the gene matches. This CDR3 has 15 amino acids. Germline V lookup: CDR1 SGHDN, CDR2 FVKESK. In nucleotides, the CDR3 is TGTGCCAGCAGCCAAGCCCACAGGGGGCTTTCACCCCTCCACTTT. Translating gives CASSQAHRGLSPLHF.

This chain joins TRBV30 and TRBJ1-1; D call uncertain. Germline assignment: CDR1 GTSNPN and CDR2 SVGIG (reference sequence). V dropped 7 bases and J dropped 3 bases, with 15 bases sitting between them. The length of the CDR3 is 13 residues. The CDR3 nucleotides read TGTGCCTCTACGGGGTCCGGGGACACTGAAGCTTTCTTT. Residues: CASTGSGDTEAFF.

The V call is TRBV9, the J call TRBJ1-1; 9 bases fit TRBD1. The CDR3 is 17 residues long. The junction had 9 bases not matched to a gene; V was cut back by 0 bases and J by 3 bases. In germline, CDR1 is SGDLS, CDR2 YYNGEE. The chain's CDR3 is CASSVAGTGPGDTEAFF. CDR3 coding DNA: TGTGCCAGCAGCGTAGCTGGGACAGGGCCCGGGGACACTGAAGCTTTCTTT.

V gene TRBV4-1 combines with J gene TRBJ2-7; D might be TRBD1 (5 bases). Germline assignment: CDR1 MGHRA and CDR2 YSYEKL. The V gene lost 1 base and the J gene lost 5 bases, with 9 bases spanning the gap. The CDR3 has 13 residues. CDR3 coding DNA: TGCGCCAGCAGCCAAGCGCAGGGCCACGAGCAGTACTTC. Its translation: CASSQAQGHEQYF.

The chain is built from TRBV5-1 and TRBJ2-7, with TRBD1 matching 7 bases. The CDR3 is 14 residues long. The V gene end was trimmed by 3 bases and the J gene end by 2 bases; junction bases not matched to a gene: 5. CDR1 is SGHRS and CDR2 is YFSETQ in the germline V gene. DNA for the CDR3: TGCGCCAGCAGCTCCGGGACAGCACCCTACGAGCAGTACTTC. Encoded protein: CASSSGTAPYEQYF.